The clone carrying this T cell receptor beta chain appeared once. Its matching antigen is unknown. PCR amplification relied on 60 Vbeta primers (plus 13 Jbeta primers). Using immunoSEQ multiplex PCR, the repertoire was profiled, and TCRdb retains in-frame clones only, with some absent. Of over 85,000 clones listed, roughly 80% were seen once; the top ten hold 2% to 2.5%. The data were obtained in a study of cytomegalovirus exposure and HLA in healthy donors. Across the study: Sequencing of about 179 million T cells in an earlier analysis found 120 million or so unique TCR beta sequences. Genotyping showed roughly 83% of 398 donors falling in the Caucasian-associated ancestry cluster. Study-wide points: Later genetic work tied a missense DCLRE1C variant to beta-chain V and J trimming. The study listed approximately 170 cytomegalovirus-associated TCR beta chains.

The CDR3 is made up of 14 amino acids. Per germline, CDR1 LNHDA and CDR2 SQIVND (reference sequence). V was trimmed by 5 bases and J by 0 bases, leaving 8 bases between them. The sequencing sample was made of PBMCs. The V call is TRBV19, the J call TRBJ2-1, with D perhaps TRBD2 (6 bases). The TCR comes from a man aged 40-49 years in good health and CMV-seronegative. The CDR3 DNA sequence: TGTGCCAGTAGTCGGGACTCCTCCTACAATGAGCAGTTCTTC. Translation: CASSRDSSYNEQFF.